This T cell receptor beta chain stems from a study of T cell changes during pregnancy in multiple sclerosis. Libraries were prepared by immunoSEQ multiplex PCR; TCRdb keeps only in-frame clonotypes and omits some of them. Among about 38,000 clones listed, nearly 90% were seen once. V was pared by 5 bases and J by 3 bases, with 10 bases between. CDR3 size: 13 residues. Germline CDR1 and CDR2: SEHNR and FQNEAQ (reference sequence). The input for sequencing was CD4+ T cells from peripheral blood mononuclear cells, taken in the second trimester of pregnancy. The V and J genes are TRBV7-9 and TRBJ1-2, with unresolved D. This sequence originates from a female donor with multiple sclerosis, enrolled in a pregnancy study. The CDR3 is CASSPPGDYGYTF. CDR3 coding DNA: TGTGCCAGCAGCCCCCCGGGTGACTATGGCTACACCTTC. Drawing the rest from reference TRBV7-9 and TRBJ1-2, the complete variable domain is DTGVSQNPRHKITKRGQNVTFRCDPISEHNRLYWYRQTLGQGPEFLTYFQNEAQLEKSRLLSDRFSAERPKGSFSTLEIQRTEQGDSAMYLCASSPPGDYGYTFGSGTRLTVV.